This T cell receptor (beta chain) was profiled in a study of regulatory T cells in long-lasting Graves disease. Overall study findings and caveats: New patients shared fewer public clonotypes (roughly 910) than persistent patients did (about 2,700). There were preferences for TRBV28, TRBJ1-2 and TRBJ2-5 in persistent disease.

Time point denoted: persistent/refractory GD, antithyroid drugs over 5 years with positive TRAb. PBMC-derived RNA was used for the TCR library. Graves' disease diagnoses followed American Thyroid Association guidelines. From germline, CDR1 is SGDLS and CDR2 YYNGEE. With V trimmed by 5 bases and J by 4 bases, 14 bases remained unmatched. The CDR3 sequence is 17 residues long. With regard to this clonotype: Its antigen remains unknown.

Building of the TCR beta libraries involved iRepertoire HTBI primers and Arm-PCR of CDR3 regions. Under the authors' procedure: Across all samples, approximately 64 TRBV segments and 14 TRBJ segments were identified. TCRdb reanalysed the multiplex PCR reads using MiXCR and keeps one entry per CDR3 protein. TCRdb, not the authors, supplied the V and J calls. The sample consists of 310,000 or so distinct CDR3 sequences, roughly a fifth of them appearing once. Sequenced here: peripheral blood mononuclear cells (PBMCs), sampled when the disease was refractory, from a patient treated with antithyroid drugs. This TCR derives from a female donor with Graves disease. The V and J genes are TRBV9 and TRBJ2-7; 11 nucleotides agree with TRBD2. CDR3 sequence: CASSKEVGLAELYEQYF. As DNA, the CDR3 is TGTGCCAGCAGTAAGGAAGTGGGACTAGCGGAGCTATACGAGCAGTACTTC.